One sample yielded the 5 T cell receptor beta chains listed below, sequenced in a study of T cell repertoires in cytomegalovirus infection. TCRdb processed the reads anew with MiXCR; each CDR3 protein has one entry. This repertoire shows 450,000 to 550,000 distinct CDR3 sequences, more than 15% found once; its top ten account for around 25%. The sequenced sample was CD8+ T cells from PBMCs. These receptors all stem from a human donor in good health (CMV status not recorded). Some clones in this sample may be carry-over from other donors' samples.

DNA of the CDR3: TGTGCCAGCAGCAAAACCCCAGATACGCAGTATTTT. It is translated as CASSKTPDTQYF. The chain combines TRBV5-4 with TRBJ2-3; no definite D call. This CDR3 is built from 12 residues. V lost 4 bases, J lost 4 bases, and 7 bases lay in between. From germline, CDR1 is SGHNT and CDR2 YYREEE (reference sequence).

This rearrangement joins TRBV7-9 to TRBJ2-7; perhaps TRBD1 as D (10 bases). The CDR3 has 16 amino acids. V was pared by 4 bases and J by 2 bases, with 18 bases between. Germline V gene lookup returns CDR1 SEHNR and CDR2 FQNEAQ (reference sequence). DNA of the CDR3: TGTGCCAGCAGCTCTAGCGGGACAGGGGTACCCTACGAGCAGTACTTC. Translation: CASSSSGTGVPYEQYF.

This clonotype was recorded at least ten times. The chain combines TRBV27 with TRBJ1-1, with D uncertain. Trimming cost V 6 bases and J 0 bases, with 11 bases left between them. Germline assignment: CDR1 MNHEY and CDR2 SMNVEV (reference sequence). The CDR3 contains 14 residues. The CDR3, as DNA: TGTGCCAGCAGGTGGGGAGGGATGAACACTGAAGCTTTCTTT. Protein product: CASRWGGMNTEAFF.

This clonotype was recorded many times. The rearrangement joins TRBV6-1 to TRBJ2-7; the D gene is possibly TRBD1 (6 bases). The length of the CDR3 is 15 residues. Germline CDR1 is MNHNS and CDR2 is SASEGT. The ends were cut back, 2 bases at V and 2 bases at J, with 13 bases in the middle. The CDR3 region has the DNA TGTGCCAGCAGTGAACCCGGGACAAATACCTACGAGCAGTACTTC. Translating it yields CASSEPGTNTYEQYF.

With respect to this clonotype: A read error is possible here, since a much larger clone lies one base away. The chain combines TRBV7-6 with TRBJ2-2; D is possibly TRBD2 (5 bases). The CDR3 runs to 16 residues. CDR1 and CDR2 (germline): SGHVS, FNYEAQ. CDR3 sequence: CASPLPGGLNTGVLFF. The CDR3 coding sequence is TGTGCCAGCCCCCTCCCCGGAGGCTTAAACACCGGGGTGCTGTTTTTT.